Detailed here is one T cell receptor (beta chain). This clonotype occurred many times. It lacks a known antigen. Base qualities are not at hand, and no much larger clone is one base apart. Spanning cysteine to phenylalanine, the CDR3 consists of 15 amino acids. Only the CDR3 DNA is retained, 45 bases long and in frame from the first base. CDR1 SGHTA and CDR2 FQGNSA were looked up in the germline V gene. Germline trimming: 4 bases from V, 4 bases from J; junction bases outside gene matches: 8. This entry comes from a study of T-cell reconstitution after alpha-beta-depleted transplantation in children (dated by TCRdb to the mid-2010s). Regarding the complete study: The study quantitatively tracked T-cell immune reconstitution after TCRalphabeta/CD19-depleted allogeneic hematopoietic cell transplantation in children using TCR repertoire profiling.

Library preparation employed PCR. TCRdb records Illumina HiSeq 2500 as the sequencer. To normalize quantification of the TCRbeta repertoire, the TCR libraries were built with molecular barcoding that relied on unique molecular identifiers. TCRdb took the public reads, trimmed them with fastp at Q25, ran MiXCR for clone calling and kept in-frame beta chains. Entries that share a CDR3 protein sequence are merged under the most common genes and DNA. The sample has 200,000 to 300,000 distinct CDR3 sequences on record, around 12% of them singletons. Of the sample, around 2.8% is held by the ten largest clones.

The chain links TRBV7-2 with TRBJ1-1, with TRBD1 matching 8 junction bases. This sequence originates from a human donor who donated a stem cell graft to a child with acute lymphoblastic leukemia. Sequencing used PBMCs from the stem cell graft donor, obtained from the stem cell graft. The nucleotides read TGTGCCAGCAGCTCCACAGGGGGTCTAAGCACTGAAGCTTTCTTT. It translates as CASSSTGGLSTEAFF.